Below are 3 T cell receptor beta chains sequenced from a single sample in a study of identical twins. TCRdb passed the 5' RACE reads through MiXCR, listing each CDR3 protein once. The sample holds approximately 890,000 distinct CDR3 sequences, 9% to 15% seen once. In addition, the sample was reused for a study of yellow fever vaccine responses in identical twins.

The source material was PBMCs. Receptors originate from a woman in her late teens or twenties in good health.

The V and J genes are TRBV5-1 and TRBJ1-1, with a weak D call TRBD1 (6 bases). V was pared by 4 bases and J by 1 base, with 17 bases between. The CDR3 loop spans 16 amino acids. The germline gives CDR1 SGHRS, CDR2 YFSETQ. CDR3: CASSPGDPIRNTEAFF. The CDR3 nucleotides are TGCGCCAGCAGCCCAGGGGACCCAATAAGGAACACTGAAGCTTTCTTT.

This sequence joins TRBV28 and TRBJ2-2, with 9 bases aligning to TRBD2. Germline V CDR1 and CDR2: MDHEN, SYDVKM. J lost 7 bases, V lost 7 bases, and 10 bases had no gene match. The CDR3 loop spans 15 amino acids. CDR3 bases: TGTGCCAGCACCCTTAGCGGGAGAGGTATCGGGGAGCTGTTTTTT. This translates into CASTLSGRGIGELFF.

This clonotype was detected a few times. The chain recombines TRBV12-5 with TRBJ1-3, with 9 positions matching TRBD1. Trimming cost V 6 bases and J 4 bases; bases outside gene matches: 7. This CDR3 comprises 15 residues. Germline V CDR1 and CDR2: LGHNT, FRNRAP. CDR3 residues: CASGPGQGIGNTIYF. The CDR3 DNA sequence: TGTGCTAGTGGCCCGGGACAGGGCATCGGAAACACCATATATTTT.